Listed below are T cell receptor beta chains from one sample, sequenced in a study of spatial heterogeneity in lung cancer. From the 5' RACE reads, TCRdb called clonotypes with MiXCR, one entry per CDR3 protein. The profile shows under 5,000 distinct CDR3 sequences, less than 35% of them singletons. The source material was lung tumor tissue, sampled at surgery. All receptors come from a female donor with early-stage non-small cell lung cancer. Both conserved end residues are part of each CDR3. The D gene is left open where the match is weak. Clone size is stated in some rows and not others, as once, few, many or a class when expanded.

d_gene: -
v_gene: TRBV29-1
abundance: few
j_gene: TRBJ2-3
CDR3aa: CSVRGSGIGADTQYF
CDR3nt: TGCAGCGTCAGGGGGAGCGGGATCGGGGCAGATACGCAGTATTTT

d_gene: -
v_gene: TRBV12-3/TRBV12-4
abundance: few
j_gene: TRBJ2-5
CDR3aa: CASSLTINSETQYF
CDR3nt: TGTGCCAGCAGTTTAACTATTAATTCAGAGACCCAGTACTTC

d_gene: -
v_gene: TRBV7-2
abundance: many
j_gene: TRBJ2-7
CDR3aa: CASSPGLPPSISYEQYF
CDR3nt: TGTGCCAGCAGCCCGGGACTTCCTCCCTCCATCTCCTACGAGCAGTACTTC

d_gene: -
v_gene: TRBV6-5
abundance: medium-sized
j_gene: TRBJ1-6
CDR3aa: CASSPDPLVALPLHF
CDR3nt: TGTGCCAGCAGCCCCGATCCGCTCGTTGCCCTACCTCTCCACTTT

d_gene: -
v_gene: TRBV6-1
abundance: many
j_gene: TRBJ2-1
CDR3aa: CASSGRPGGTYYNEQFF
CDR3nt: TGTGCCAGCAGTGGCCGACCCGGCGGGACATATTACAATGAGCAGTTCTTC

d_gene: TRBD2
v_gene: TRBV29-1
abundance: -
j_gene: TRBJ2-1
CDR3aa: CSVRGLAMYNEQFF
CDR3nt: TGCAGCGTGCGGGGACTAGCAATGTACAATGAGCAGTTCTTC

d_gene: -
v_gene: TRBV5-5
abundance: many
j_gene: TRBJ1-1
CDR3aa: CASRTQNTEAFF
CDR3nt: TGTGCCAGCAGGACCCAGAACACTGAAGCTTTCTTT

d_gene: TRBD2
v_gene: TRBV5-4
abundance: medium-sized
j_gene: TRBJ2-1
CDR3aa: CASRRLAGYNEQFF
CDR3nt: TGTGCCAGCAGACGACTAGCGGGGTATAATGAGCAGTTCTTC

d_gene: -
v_gene: TRBV28
abundance: -
j_gene: TRBJ2-3
CDR3aa: CASSLVAAGAGDTQYF
CDR3nt: TGTGCCAGCAGTTTAGTTGCTGCAGGGGCAGGGGATACGCAGTATTTT

d_gene: -
v_gene: TRBV13
abundance: medium-sized
j_gene: TRBJ2-1
CDR3aa: CASSSREAPPRNNEQFF
CDR3nt: TGTGCCAGCAGCTCCCGCGAGGCGCCCCCTCGAAACAATGAGCAGTTCTTC

d_gene: -
v_gene: TRBV29-1
abundance: medium-sized
j_gene: TRBJ2-3
CDR3aa: CSVERERRDTQYF
CDR3nt: TGCAGCGTTGAAAGGGAAAGACGAGATACGCAGTATTTT

d_gene: -
v_gene: TRBV20-1
abundance: medium-sized
j_gene: TRBJ2-3
CDR3aa: CSNRGLAGDGTQYF
CDR3nt: TGCAGTAACAGGGGGCTAGCGGGGGATGGTACGCAGTATTTT

d_gene: -
v_gene: TRBV27
abundance: many
j_gene: TRBJ1-5
CDR3aa: CASSYDNKAAQHF
CDR3nt: TGTGCCAGCAGTTATGACAACAAGGCGGCCCAGCATTTT

d_gene: -
v_gene: TRBV7-9
abundance: medium-sized
j_gene: TRBJ2-5
CDR3aa: CASSTYSGQETQYF
CDR3nt: TGTGCCAGCAGCACCTATAGCGGACAAGAGACCCAGTACTTC

d_gene: TRBD1
v_gene: TRBV7-6
abundance: many
j_gene: TRBJ2-7
CDR3aa: CASSLNPRTGTSYEQYF
CDR3nt: TGTGCCAGCAGCCTAAACCCGAGGACAGGGACCTCCTACGAGCAGTACTTC

d_gene: TRBD2
v_gene: TRBV16
abundance: medium-sized
j_gene: TRBJ2-1
CDR3aa: CASSQSGSGGAHNEQFF
CDR3nt: TGTGCCAGCAGCCAATCTGGGAGCGGGGGGGCTCACAATGAGCAGTTCTTC

d_gene: -
v_gene: TRBV5-1
abundance: many
j_gene: TRBJ2-7
CDR3aa: CASSLAGQTYEQYF
CDR3nt: TGCGCCAGCAGCTTGGCGGGGCAGACCTACGAGCAGTACTTC

d_gene: -
v_gene: TRBV12-3/TRBV12-4
abundance: many
j_gene: TRBJ2-3
CDR3aa: CASSSSQAVNTQYF
CDR3nt: TGTGCCAGCAGCTCAAGCCAGGCCGTCAATACGCAGTATTTT

d_gene: -
v_gene: TRBV27
abundance: many
j_gene: TRBJ1-5
CDR3aa: CASTPTGGGNQPQHF
CDR3nt: TGTGCCAGTACCCCGACGGGGGGAGGCAATCAGCCCCAGCATTTT

d_gene: -
v_gene: TRBV10-3
abundance: -
j_gene: TRBJ2-3
CDR3aa: CAFGAKSTDTQYF
CDR3nt: TGTGCCTTCGGGGCCAAGAGCACAGATACGCAGTATTTT

d_gene: TRBD2
v_gene: TRBV19
abundance: -
j_gene: TRBJ2-3
CDR3aa: CASRPSSGRVTDTQYF
CDR3nt: TGTGCCAGTAGACCGTCTAGCGGGAGGGTTACAGATACGCAGTATTTT

d_gene: TRBD1
v_gene: TRBV10-3
abundance: -
j_gene: TRBJ2-3
CDR3aa: CAISGGIIGQAVDTQYF
CDR3nt: TGTGCCATCAGTGGGGGGATAATAGGACAGGCGGTAGATACGCAGTATTTT

d_gene: TRBD2
v_gene: TRBV5-4
abundance: few
j_gene: TRBJ2-1
CDR3aa: CASSEGLAGAAEQFF
CDR3nt: TGTGCCAGCAGCGAGGGACTAGCGGGAGCGGCTGAGCAGTTCTTC

d_gene: TRBD2
v_gene: TRBV29-1
abundance: -
j_gene: TRBJ2-5
CDR3aa: CSVEGLAGGGETQYF
CDR3nt: TGCAGCGTTGAAGGACTAGCGGGAGGGGGAGAGACCCAGTACTTC

d_gene: -
v_gene: TRBV2
abundance: medium-sized
j_gene: TRBJ1-2
CDR3aa: CASSGGLNYGYTF
CDR3nt: TGTGCCAGCAGCGGTGGGCTGAACTATGGCTACACCTTC

d_gene: -
v_gene: TRBV29-1
abundance: many
j_gene: TRBJ2-1
CDR3aa: CSVLDGNEQFF
CDR3nt: TGCAGCGTCCTAGACGGCAATGAGCAGTTCTTC

d_gene: -
v_gene: TRBV28
abundance: -
j_gene: TRBJ2-7
CDR3aa: CASSLHASLYLEQYF
CDR3nt: TGTGCCAGCAGTTTACACGCCAGTCTGTACCTCGAGCAGTACTTC

d_gene: -
v_gene: TRBV13
abundance: medium-sized
j_gene: TRBJ2-4
CDR3aa: CASSTQGLAKNIQYF
CDR3nt: TGTGCCAGCAGCACCCAGGGGTTAGCCAAAAACATTCAGTACTTC

d_gene: -
v_gene: TRBV6-5
abundance: -
j_gene: TRBJ1-1
CDR3aa: CASSPVWENTEAFF
CDR3nt: TGTGCCAGCAGTCCTGTCTGGGAGAACACTGAAGCTTTCTTT

d_gene: TRBD1
v_gene: TRBV4-2
abundance: many
j_gene: TRBJ2-3
CDR3aa: CASSHRLTGKNTDTQYF
CDR3nt: TGTGCCAGCAGCCATCGATTGACAGGGAAGAACACAGATACGCAGTATTTT

d_gene: -
v_gene: TRBV5-1
abundance: -
j_gene: TRBJ1-1
CDR3aa: CASSNAQPNTEAFF
CDR3nt: TGCGCCAGCAGCAACGCTCAGCCGAACACTGAAGCTTTCTTT

d_gene: TRBD2
v_gene: TRBV20-1
abundance: medium-sized
j_gene: TRBJ2-3
CDR3aa: CSVPGTREQYF
CDR3nt: TGCAGTGTTCCCGGGACTAGGGAGCAGTATTTT

d_gene: -
v_gene: TRBV20-1
abundance: -
j_gene: TRBJ2-5
CDR3aa: CSARDQGPWGTQYF
CDR3nt: TGCAGTGCTAGAGACCAGGGACCTTGGGGGACCCAGTACTTC

d_gene: TRBD1
v_gene: TRBV20-1
abundance: medium-sized
j_gene: TRBJ1-1
CDR3aa: CSAHRGRAEAFF
CDR3nt: TGCAGTGCTCACAGGGGGCGGGCGGAAGCTTTCTTT

d_gene: -
v_gene: TRBV5-4
abundance: medium-sized
j_gene: TRBJ2-4
CDR3aa: CASSFRSGAGKNIQYF
CDR3nt: TGTGCCAGCAGCTTCAGATCGGGCGCGGGCAAAAACATTCAGTACTTC

d_gene: -
v_gene: TRBV7-2
abundance: -
j_gene: TRBJ2-5
CDR3aa: CASSLGASQETQYF
CDR3nt: TGTGCCAGCAGCTTAGGGGCCTCCCAAGAGACCCAGTACTTC

d_gene: -
v_gene: TRBV7-9
abundance: medium-sized
j_gene: TRBJ2-7
CDR3aa: CASSLGLDSYEQYF
CDR3nt: TGTGCCAGCAGCTTAGGGTTAGATTCCTACGAGCAGTACTTC

d_gene: TRBD2
v_gene: TRBV20-1
abundance: many
j_gene: TRBJ2-3
CDR3aa: CSARDRRGGASSTDTQYF
CDR3nt: TGCAGTGCTAGAGATCGGCGCGGGGGGGCCTCAAGCACAGATACGCAGTATTTT

d_gene: -
v_gene: TRBV4-2
abundance: medium-sized
j_gene: TRBJ2-7
CDR3aa: CASSQSNVAYEQYF
CDR3nt: TGTGCCAGCAGCCAATCCAACGTGGCCTACGAGCAGTACTTC

d_gene: -
v_gene: TRBV9
abundance: many
j_gene: TRBJ2-3
CDR3aa: CASSVEDSSTDTQYF
CDR3nt: TGTGCCAGCAGCGTAGAGGACTCGTCCACAGATACGCAGTATTTT

d_gene: -
v_gene: TRBV10-3
abundance: many
j_gene: TRBJ2-1
CDR3aa: CAISRDYNEQFF
CDR3nt: TGTGCCATCAGTCGGGACTACAATGAGCAGTTCTTC

d_gene: -
v_gene: TRBV20-1
abundance: large
j_gene: TRBJ2-7
CDR3aa: CSARIGVTYEQYF
CDR3nt: TGCAGTGCCAGGATAGGGGTTACCTACGAGCAGTACTTC